The 27 T cell receptor beta chains in this list originate from one sample, sequenced in a study of T-cell reconstitution after alpha-beta-depleted transplantation in children. The authors prepared the TCRbeta library with unique molecular identifiers. TCRdb re-analysed the PCR reads in MiXCR, keeping a single row per CDR3 protein. This sample has some 300,000 distinct CDR3 sequences, with over 9.5% found just once. This specimen consisted of PBMCs, obtained before TCRalphabeta/CD19-depleted stem cell transplant. These TCRs come from a boy in the first two years of life with acute myeloid leukemia, due to receive a stem cell transplant.

Ten or more counts support this clonotype. This chain joins TRBV7-2 and TRBJ2-3; unclear D gene. Germline values: CDR1 SGHTA, CDR2 FQGNSA. This CDR3 comprises 16 residues. Trimming shortened V by 4 bases and J by 3 bases, and 17 bases separated the two germline ends. This chain's CDR3 is CASSSVGHRTTDTQYF. The DNA of the CDR3 is TGTGCCAGCAGCTCAGTAGGGCACAGAACGACAGATACGCAGTATTTT.

This clonotype was seen at least ten times. The V and J genes are TRBV29-1 and TRBJ2-1; 10 nucleotides align to TRBD2. The germline V gene has CDR1 SQVTM and CDR2 ANQGSEA. The V gene end was trimmed by 6 bases and the J gene end by 8 bases; junction bases not matched to a gene: 7. The CDR3 consists of 13 residues. CDR3 region: CSVVAGGVDEQFF. The CDR3 bases are TGCAGCGTGGTAGCGGGAGGCGTCGATGAGCAGTTCTTC.

This clonotype was picked up many times. V gene TRBV20-1 combines with J gene TRBJ1-2; D unclear. V dropped 5 bases and J dropped 8 bases, with 18 bases sitting between them. From germline, CDR1 is DFQATT and CDR2 SNEGSKA (reference sequence). CDR3 length: 13 amino acids. The CDR3 here is CSARDLWTGGYTF. For the CDR3, the DNA is TGCAGTGCTCGCGACCTCTGGACGGGGGGCTACACCTTC.

The sample holds many counts of this clonotype. This sequence joins TRBV7-3 and TRBJ2-7; 14 bases are shared with TRBD2. Germline CDR1 SGHTA, CDR2 FQGTGA. J lost 4 bases, V lost 5 bases, and 7 bases had no gene match. CDR3 length: 16 residues. CDR3 in DNA: TGTGCCAGCAGCCCCGACGGGACTAGCGGGAGTTACGAGCAGTACTTC. It translates to CASSPDGTSGSYEQYF.

At least ten counts were recorded for this clonotype. The J gene is TRBJ2-3, the V gene TRBV10-3; D possibly corresponds to TRBD2 (6 bases). Deletions cut 3 bases from V and 6 bases from J, with 13 bases between. This CDR3 has 14 amino acids. Germline loops: CDR1 ENHRY, CDR2 SYGVKD. DNA of the CDR3: TGTGCCATCAGTGACTCGGGGGATTTGGATACGCAGTATTTT. Its translation is CAISDSGDLDTQYF.

This clonotype has ten or more counts. V and J are TRBV19 and TRBJ2-1; TRBD2 matches at 11 bases. CDR1 LNHDA and CDR2 SQIVND come from the germline V gene (reference sequence). V lost 9 bases and J lost 3; bases outside the gene matches: 10. The CDR3 totals 16 residues. The CDR3 here is CASSLSGTSGYNEQFF. Here the CDR3 DNA reads TGTGCCAGCAGCTTATCCGGGACTAGCGGCTACAATGAGCAGTTCTTC.

This clonotype was seen more than once but under ten times. This chain joins TRBV20-1 and TRBJ1-3, with D uncertain. Per the germline V gene, CDR1 is DFQATT and CDR2 is SNEGSKA (reference sequence). Trimming took 1 base from V and 0 from J, leaving 7 bases between them. CDR3 length: 14 amino acids. The CDR3 protein is CSARALSSGNTIYF. CDR3 nucleotide sequence: TGCAGTGCTAGAGCCTTAAGCTCTGGAAACACCATATATTTT.

The chain has TRBV18 and TRBJ1-2; D not resolved. The V gene's germline CDR1 is KGHSH and CDR2 LQKENI. This CDR3 has 13 residues. Trimming left V 3 bases short and J 3 bases short, with 8 bases between. CDR3 sequence reads: CASSPNSHYGYTF. CDR3 bases: TGTGCCAGCTCACCTAACAGCCACTATGGCTACACCTTC.

This clonotype was picked up many times. The chain employs TRBV28 and TRBJ2-1; TRBD1 aligns across 10 bases. V was pared by 6 bases and J by 10 bases, with 18 bases of the junction left unmatched. CDR1 is MDHEN, CDR2 SYDVKM, per germline. This CDR3 region has 17 residues. CDR3 region: CASSSTPLGQGIGEQFF. Written as DNA, the CDR3 is TGTGCCAGCAGCTCAACGCCTCTGGGACAGGGGATTGGGGAGCAGTTCTTC.

This clonotype showed up many times. The genes are TRBV7-9 and TRBJ1-5, with 9 positions matching TRBD1. Germline assignment: CDR1 SEHNR and CDR2 FQNEAQ (reference sequence). The CDR3 covers 14 residues. With 8 bases clipped from V and 5 bases from J, the junction kept 7 bases outside the gene matches. CDR3 sequence: CASGGTGKHQPQHF. CDR3 nucleotides: TGTGCCAGCGGTGGGACAGGGAAGCATCAGCCCCAGCATTTT. Complete variable domain (other parts from reference TRBV7-9 and TRBJ1-5): DTGVSQNPRHKITKRGQNVTFRCDPISEHNRLYWYRQTLGQGPEFLTYFQNEAQLEKSRLLSDRFSAERPKGSFSTLEIQRTEQGDSAMYLCASGGTGKHQPQHFGDGTRLSIL.

At least ten counts were recorded for this clonotype. The rearrangement joins TRBV20-1 to TRBJ2-2, with no clear D. The V gene lost 3 bases and the J gene lost 4 bases, with 18 bases spanning the gap. Per the germline V gene, CDR1 is DFQATT and CDR2 is SNEGSKA (reference sequence). The CDR3 length is 16 residues. CDR3 nucleotides: TGCAGTGCTAGTCCTTTGAAGCAGTCTCTCACCGGGGAGCTGTTTTTT. Protein sequence: CSASPLKQSLTGELFF.

In its sample, this clonotype was seen many times. The rearrangement joins TRBV19 to TRBJ2-7; 7 nucleotides align to TRBD1. CDR3 length: 14 residues. After removal of 5 bases from V and 4 bases from J, the junction contained 8 bases not matched to a gene. Germline CDR1 is LNHDA and CDR2 is SQIVND (reference sequence). CDR3: CASSARTGLYEQYF. As DNA, the CDR3 is TGTGCCAGTAGTGCCAGGACAGGATTGTACGAGCAGTACTTC.

This clonotype showed up many times. V is TRBV15 and J is TRBJ2-5; D is unclear. The CDR3 is 15 residues long. The ends were cut back, 1 base at V and 1 base at J, with 10 bases in the middle. The germline CDR1 and CDR2 sequences are LNHNV and YYDKDF (reference sequence). The CDR3 DNA is TGTGCCACCAGCAGAGTGGCCCTTGCCCAAGAGACCCAGTACTTC. Translation gives CATSRVALAQETQYF. Based on the CDR3 plus reference TRBV15 and TRBJ2-5, the full variable domain is DAMVIQNPRYQVTQFGKPVTLSCSQTLNHNVMYWYQQKSSQAPKLLFHYYDKDFNNEADTPDNFQSRRPNTSFCFLDIRSPGLGDTAMYLCATSRVALAQETQYFGPGTRLLVL.

This sequence joins TRBV7-2 and TRBJ1-5; 9 nucleotides line up with TRBD1. Germline V gene sequence: CDR1 SGHTA, CDR2 FQGNSA. CDR3 length: 16 residues. With 5 bases clipped from V and 4 bases from J, the junction kept 9 bases outside the gene matches. CDR3 DNA sequence: TGTGCCAGCAGCGCCGCTACCGGGACAGGGAATCAGCCCCAGCATTTT. Translating gives CASSAATGTGNQPQHF.

On this clonotype: This may arise from a read error, as a much more abundant clone is one base away. The chain employs TRBV7-3 and TRBJ2-1; no definite D call. The CDR3 extends over 15 amino acids. Germline V gene data show CDR1 as SGHTA and CDR2 as FQGTGA. The CDR3 sequence is CDSSSTPFSYNEQFF. The CDR3 DNA reads as TGTGACAGCAGCTCAACCCCTTTCTCCTACAATGAGCAGTTCTTC.

This clonotype was seen at least ten times. The chain has TRBV9 and TRBJ2-1; D call uncertain. Deletions cut 3 bases from V and 7 bases from J, with 2 bases between. The CDR3 has 10 residues. Germline CDR1 SGDLS, CDR2 YYNGEE. This chain's CDR3 is CASSGNEQFF. CDR3 sequence (DNA): TGTGCCAGCAGCGGGAATGAGCAGTTCTTC.

There are many counts of this clonotype. The J gene is TRBJ2-5, the V gene TRBV5-6; 9 bases map to TRBD1. Unmatched junction bases numbered 7, after V lost 3 bases and J lost 4 bases. CDR1 is SGHDT, CDR2 YYEEEE, per germline. The CDR3 has 15 residues. CDR3 in DNA: TGTGCCAGCAGCTCGGGACAGGGTGGGGGAGAGACCCAGTACTTC. Protein sequence: CASSSGQGGGETQYF.

This clonotype showed up just a few times. The CDR3 loop is CASSGQINTGELFF. For the CDR3, the DNA is TGTGCCAGCAGTGGACAGATAAACACCGGGGAGCTGTTTTTT. The chain combines TRBV2 with TRBJ2-2; TRBD1 might be the D (5 bases). The CDR3 spans 14 residues. The ends were cut back, 4 bases at V and 2 bases at J, with 8 bases in the middle. Germline lookup yields CDR1 SNHLY and CDR2 FYNNEI.

This clonotype was seen only a few times. J is TRBJ2-1 and V is TRBV5-1, with 8 nucleotides matching TRBD2. In germline, CDR1 is SGHRS, CDR2 YFSETQ. The V segment lost 4 bases and the J segment 3 bases; nucleotides outside the gene matches: 9. CDR3 length: 16 amino acids. Here the CDR3 reads CASSLGASGSYNEQFF. The CDR3 bases are TGCGCCAGCAGCCTCGGGGCGAGCGGGAGCTACAATGAGCAGTTCTTC.

This clonotype was seen only a few times. The chain uses TRBV19 and TRBJ2-7; 9 bases fit TRBD1. Germline V lookup: CDR1 LNHDA, CDR2 SQIVND (reference sequence). This CDR3 comprises 11 residues. The trim removed 9 bases at V and 3 bases at J, leaving 0 bases unmatched. CDR3 sequence: CARTGGYEQYF. DNA for the CDR3: TGTGCCAGGACAGGGGGCTACGAGCAGTACTTC.

The chain has TRBV7-2 and TRBJ2-5; a possible D gene is TRBD2 (5 bases). The CDR3 has 14 residues. Per the germline V gene, CDR1 is SGHTA and CDR2 is FQGNSA. The germline V and J ends were trimmed by 2 bases and 4 bases, with 11 bases remaining between them. DNA for the CDR3: TGTGCCAGCAGCTTACGACTACCCGCAGAGACCCAGTACTTC. Translation gives CASSLRLPAETQYF.

This clonotype was counted ten times or more. This chain connects TRBV12-3 or TRBV12-4 to TRBJ1-6, with a tentative D call TRBD1 (5 bases). V was shortened by 6 bases and J by 7 bases, with 7 bases between the two germline ends. CDR3 length: 12 amino acids. CDR3 nucleotide sequence: TGTGCCAGCAGGCAGGGAAATTCACCCCTCCACTTT. Its translation: CASRQGNSPLHF.

This clonotype came up many times. The genes are TRBV12-3 or TRBV12-4 and TRBJ2-3; TRBD2 agrees at 10 bases. Trimming removed 2 bases from V and 4 bases from J; junction bases left unmatched: 6. The CDR3 is made up of 16 amino acids. The chain's CDR3 is CASSLLSSGRPDTQYF. CDR3 bases: TGTGCCAGCAGTTTATTGTCTAGCGGGAGACCAGATACGCAGTATTTT.

This clonotype was recorded many times. The rearrangement joins TRBV4-2 to TRBJ2-7; 14 bases align to TRBD2. This CDR3 contains 16 residues. Germline loops: CDR1 LGHNA, CDR2 YNFKEQ. The trim removed 3 bases at V and 0 bases at J, leaving 1 base unmatched. The CDR3 reads CASSHGTSGSSYEQYF. CDR3 nucleotides: TGTGCCAGCAGCCATGGGACTAGCGGGAGCTCCTACGAGCAGTACTTC.

This clonotype was detected many times. The gene calls are TRBV11-3 and TRBJ2-7; D remains ambiguous. V was trimmed by 0 bases and J by 7 bases, leaving 7 bases between them. Per germline, CDR1 SGHNT and CDR2 YENEEA. The CDR3 contains 12 residues. CDR3 residues: CASSLDLREQYF. DNA for the CDR3: TGTGCCAGCAGCTTAGATCTAAGGGAGCAGTACTTC. Combining the CDR3 with reference TRBV11-3 and TRBJ2-7 gives the whole variable domain EAGVVQSPRYKIIEKKQPVAFWCNPISGHNTLYWYLQNLGQGPELLIRYENEEAVDDSQLPKDRFSAERLKGVDSTLKIQPAELGDSAVYLCASSLDLREQYFGPGTRLTVT.

This clonotype was seen a handful of times. The V and J genes are TRBV7-2 and TRBJ1-5; 7 bases align to TRBD1. This CDR3 has 17 amino acids. V was clipped by 5 bases and J by 5 bases; unmatched bases: 15. CDR1 and CDR2 (germline): SGHTA, FQGNSA. CDR3 loop: CASSRSGYIRGDQPQHF. Here the CDR3 DNA reads TGTGCCAGCAGCCGAAGCGGATATATCAGGGGGGATCAGCCCCAGCATTTT. Complete variable domain (other parts from reference TRBV7-2 and TRBJ1-5): GAGVSQSPSNKVTEKGKDVELRCDPISGHTALYWYRQSLGQGLEFLIYFQGNSAPDKSGLPSDRFSAERTGGSVSTLTIQRTQQEDSAVYLCASSRSGYIRGDQPQHFGDGTRLSIL.

This clonotype has a count of ten or more. The CDR3 spells CASTDGNTEAFF. The DNA of the CDR3 is TGTGCCAGCACCGACGGAAACACTGAAGCTTTCTTT. The chain recombines TRBV28 with TRBJ1-1; D unresolved. The CDR3 is made up of 12 amino acids. The germline V gene has CDR1 MDHEN and CDR2 SYDVKM. V lost 7 bases and J 2 bases, leaving 8 bases between the germline ends.